The T cell receptor (beta chain) described here comes from a study of siplizumab effects on memory and regulatory T cells. TCRdb keeps only in-frame clones here, not all; method: immunoSEQ multiplex PCR. The sample shows some 100,000 clones, just over 90% of them seen only once. Germline lookup yields CDR1 LNHDA and CDR2 SQIVND (reference sequence). V shed 3 bases, J shed 5 bases, and the junction held 1 base outside the gene matches. CDR3 length equals 13 residues. Sequenced sample: Tregs sorted from blood. The chain employs TRBV19 and TRBJ2-1; 7 positions agree with TRBD1. This clonotype originated in a human donor in good health. The CDR3 here is CASSMGQNNEQFF. Written as DNA, the CDR3 is TGTGCCAGTAGTATGGGACAGAACAATGAGCAGTTCTTC.